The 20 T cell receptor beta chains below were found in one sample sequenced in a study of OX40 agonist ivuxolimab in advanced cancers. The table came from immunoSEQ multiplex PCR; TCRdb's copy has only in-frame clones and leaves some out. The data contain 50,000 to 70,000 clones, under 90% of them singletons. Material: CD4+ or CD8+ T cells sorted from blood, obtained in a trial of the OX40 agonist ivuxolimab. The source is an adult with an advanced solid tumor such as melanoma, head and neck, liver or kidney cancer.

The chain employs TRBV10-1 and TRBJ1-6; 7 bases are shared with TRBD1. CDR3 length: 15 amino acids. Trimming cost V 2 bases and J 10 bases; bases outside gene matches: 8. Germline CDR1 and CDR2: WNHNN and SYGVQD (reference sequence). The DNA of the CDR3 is TGCGCCAGCAGTGAGAATACCGGGACAGCATCACCCCTCCACTTT. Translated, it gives CASSENTGTASPLHF.

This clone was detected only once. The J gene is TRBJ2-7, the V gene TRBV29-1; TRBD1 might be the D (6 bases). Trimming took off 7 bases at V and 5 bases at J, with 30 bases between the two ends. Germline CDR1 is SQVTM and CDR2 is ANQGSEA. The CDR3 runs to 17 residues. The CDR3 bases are TGCAGCGCAGTCCGGAGACAGGATGTTTGGGGGACGGACGAGCAGTACTTC. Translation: CSAVRRQDVWGTDEQYF.

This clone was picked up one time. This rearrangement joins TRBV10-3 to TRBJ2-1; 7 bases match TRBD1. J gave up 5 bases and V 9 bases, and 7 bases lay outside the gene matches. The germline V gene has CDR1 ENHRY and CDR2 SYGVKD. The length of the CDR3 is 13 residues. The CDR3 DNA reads TGTGCCATAACAGGGGAATGGGACAATGAGCAGTTCTTC. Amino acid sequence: CAITGEWDNEQFF.

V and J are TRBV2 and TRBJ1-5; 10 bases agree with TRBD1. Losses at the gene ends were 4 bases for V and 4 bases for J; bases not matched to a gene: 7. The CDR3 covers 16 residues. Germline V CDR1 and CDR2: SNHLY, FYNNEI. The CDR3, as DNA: TGTGCCAGCAGTGCTCCGGGACAGGGGACGAATCAGCCCCAGCATTTT. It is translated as CASSAPGQGTNQPQHF.

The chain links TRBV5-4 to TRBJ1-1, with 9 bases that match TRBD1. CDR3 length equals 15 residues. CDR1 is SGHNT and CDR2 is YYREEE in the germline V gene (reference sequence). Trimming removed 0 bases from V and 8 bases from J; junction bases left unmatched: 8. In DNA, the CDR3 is TGTGCCAGCAGCTTGGCGGCACAGACAGGGGGAGAAGCTTTCTTT. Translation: CASSLAAQTGGEAFF.

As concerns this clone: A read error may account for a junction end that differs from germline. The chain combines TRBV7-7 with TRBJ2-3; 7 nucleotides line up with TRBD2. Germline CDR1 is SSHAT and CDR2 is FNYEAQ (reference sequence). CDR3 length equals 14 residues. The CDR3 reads CASSPSGGADTQYF. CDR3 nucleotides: TGTGCTAGCAGCCCCAGTGGGGGGGCAGATACGCAGTATTTT.

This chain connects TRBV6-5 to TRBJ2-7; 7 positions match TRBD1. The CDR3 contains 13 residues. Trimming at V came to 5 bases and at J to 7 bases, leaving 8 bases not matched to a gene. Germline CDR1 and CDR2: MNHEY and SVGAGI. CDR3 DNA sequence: TGTGCCAGCAGTCAACAGGGGTATTGGGAGCAGTACTTC. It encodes CASSQQGYWEQYF.

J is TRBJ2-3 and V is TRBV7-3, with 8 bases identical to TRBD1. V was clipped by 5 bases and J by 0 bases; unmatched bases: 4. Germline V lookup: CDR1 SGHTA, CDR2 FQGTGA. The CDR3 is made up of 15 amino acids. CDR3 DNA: TGTGCCAGCAGCCAGGGACAGGTTAGCACAGATACGCAGTATTTT. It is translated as CASSQGQVSTDTQYF.

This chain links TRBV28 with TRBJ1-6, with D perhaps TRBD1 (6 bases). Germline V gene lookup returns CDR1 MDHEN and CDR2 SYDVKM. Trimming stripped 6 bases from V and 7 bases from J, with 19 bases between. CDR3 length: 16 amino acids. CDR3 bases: TGTGCCAGCAGCCCACGAGGGGGGGGCATCAATTCACCCCTCCACTTT. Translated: CASSPRGGGINSPLHF. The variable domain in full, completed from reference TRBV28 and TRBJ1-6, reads DVKVTQSSRYLVKRTGEKVFLECVQDMDHENMFWYRQDPGLGLRLIYFSYDVKMKEKGDIPEGYSVSREKKERFSLILESASTNQTSMYLCASSPRGGGINSPLHFGNGTRLTVT.

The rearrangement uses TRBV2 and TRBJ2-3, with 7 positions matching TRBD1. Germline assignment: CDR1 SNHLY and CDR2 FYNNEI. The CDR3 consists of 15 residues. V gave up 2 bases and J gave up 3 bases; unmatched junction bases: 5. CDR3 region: CASSESPTGTDTQYF. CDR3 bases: TGTGCCAGCAGTGAAAGCCCGACAGGGACAGATACGCAGTATTTT.

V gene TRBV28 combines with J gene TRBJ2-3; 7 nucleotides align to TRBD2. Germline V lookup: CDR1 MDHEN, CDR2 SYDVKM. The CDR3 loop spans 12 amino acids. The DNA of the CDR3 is TGTGCGGCTAGCGGACCCACAGATACGCAGTATTTT. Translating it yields CAASGPTDTQYF.

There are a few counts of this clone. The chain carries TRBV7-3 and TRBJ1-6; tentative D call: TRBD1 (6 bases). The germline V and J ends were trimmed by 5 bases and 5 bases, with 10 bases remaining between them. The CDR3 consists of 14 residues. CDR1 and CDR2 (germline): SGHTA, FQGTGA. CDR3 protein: CASSTGQNNSPLHF. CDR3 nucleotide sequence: TGTGCCAGCAGCACAGGACAGAATAATTCACCCCTCCACTTT.

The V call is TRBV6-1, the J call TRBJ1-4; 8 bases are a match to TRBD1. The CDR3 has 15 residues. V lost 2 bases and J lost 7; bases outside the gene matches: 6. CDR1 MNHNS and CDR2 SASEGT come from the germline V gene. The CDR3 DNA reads TGTGCCAGCAGTGAAATTACCAGGGGGCTTGAAAAACTGTTTTTT. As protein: CASSEITRGLEKLFF.

The CDR3 bases are TGTGCCAGCAGCTTAGATTACGAGCAGTACTTC. Protein sequence: CASSLDYEQYF. The chain employs TRBV7-8 and TRBJ2-7; D ambiguous. CDR3 size: 11 residues. With 1 base removed from V and 4 bases from J, the gap between germline ends came to 2 bases. Germline CDR1 and CDR2: SGHVS and FQNEAQ.

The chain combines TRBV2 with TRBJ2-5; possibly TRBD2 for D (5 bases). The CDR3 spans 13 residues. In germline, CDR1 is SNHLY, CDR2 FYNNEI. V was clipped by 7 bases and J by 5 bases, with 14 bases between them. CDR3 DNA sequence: TGTGCCAGCACTCCGGACTTGGGGGAGACCCAGTACTTC. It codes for CASTPDLGETQYF.

The CDR3 DNA is TGTGCCAGCAGCCCACAGGGTACGGACACCATATATTTT. Translated: CASSPQGTDTIYF. The rearrangement uses TRBV6-1 and TRBJ1-3; TRBD1 is a possible D gene (6 bases). The CDR3 totals 13 residues. Germline values: CDR1 MNHNS, CDR2 SASEGT. The V end was cut by 6 bases, the J end by 8 bases, with 14 bases between.

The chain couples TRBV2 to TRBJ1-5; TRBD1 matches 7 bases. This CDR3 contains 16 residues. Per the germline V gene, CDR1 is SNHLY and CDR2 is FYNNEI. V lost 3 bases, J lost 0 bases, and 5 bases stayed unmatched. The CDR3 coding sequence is TGTGCCAGCAGTGATGACAGGGCCTATAGCAATCAGCCCCAGCATTTT. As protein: CASSDDRAYSNQPQHF.

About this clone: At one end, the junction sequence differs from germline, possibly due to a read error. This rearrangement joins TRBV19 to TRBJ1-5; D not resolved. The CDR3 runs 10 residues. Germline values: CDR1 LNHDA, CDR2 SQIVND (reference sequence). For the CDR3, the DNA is TGTGCCAGTAGCAGTCAGCCCCAGCATTTT. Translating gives CASSSQPQHF.

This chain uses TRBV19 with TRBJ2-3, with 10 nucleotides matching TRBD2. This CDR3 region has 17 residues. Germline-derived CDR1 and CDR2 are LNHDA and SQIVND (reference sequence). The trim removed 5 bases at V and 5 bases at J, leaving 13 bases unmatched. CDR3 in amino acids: CASSGGVIAGGGDTQYF. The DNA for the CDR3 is TGTGCCAGTAGTGGCGGGGTGATAGCGGGGGGCGGAGATACGCAGTATTTT. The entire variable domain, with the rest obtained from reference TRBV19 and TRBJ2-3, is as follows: DGGITQSPKYLFRKEGQNVTLSCEQNLNHDAMYWYRQDPGQGLRLIYYSQIVNDFQKGDIAEGYSVSREKKESFPLTVTSAQKNPTAFYLCASSGGVIAGGGDTQYFGPGTRLTVL.

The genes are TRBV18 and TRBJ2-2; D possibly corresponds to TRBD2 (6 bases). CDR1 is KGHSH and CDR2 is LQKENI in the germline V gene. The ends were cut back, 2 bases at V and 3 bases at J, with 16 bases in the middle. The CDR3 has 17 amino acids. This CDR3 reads CASSPIGRDMDTGELFF. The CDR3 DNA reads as TGTGCCAGCTCACCAATCGGGCGGGATATGGACACCGGGGAGCTGTTTTTT.